This passage covers 7 T cell receptor beta chains from one sample sequenced in a study of beta chain features in type 1 diabetes. Study findings and constraints: Across all four CD4+ subsets, people with type 1 diabetes showed modestly shorter TCRB CDR3s.

Expressed TCRB transcripts were sequenced because the isolated RNA had all been reverse transcribed beforehand. Generated by immunoSEQ multiplex PCR, the TCRdb table keeps only in-frame clones and is missing some. The sample lists about 250,000 clones; about a tenth were seen once. Antigens of these TCRs are unknown. The sequencing input was naive CD4+ T cells from blood. Source of these receptors: a man aged 25-40 years with type 1 diabetes.

This clone was seen a few times. Within the sample, other DNA sequences also encode this same CDR3. The V call is TRBV5-1, the J call TRBJ2-3; TRBD2 might be the D (5 bases). V lost 0 bases to trimming and J lost 0 bases, with 5 bases between them. This CDR3 region has 14 residues. Germline-derived CDR1 and CDR2 are SGHRS and YFSETQ. The DNA of the CDR3 is TGCGCCAGCAGCTTGGCGGGGAGCACAGATACGCAGTATTTT. It codes for CASSLAGSTDTQYF.

This clone has only a few counts. This chain connects TRBV27 to TRBJ2-2; D gene unclear. Trimming pared 4 bases from V and 7 bases from J, leaving 13 bases between. Germline lookup yields CDR1 MNHEY and CDR2 SMNVEV (reference sequence). This CDR3 region has 14 residues. Here the CDR3 DNA reads TGTGCCAGCAGTTCAACTAATGGCATCGGGGAGCTGTTTTTT. Its protein is CASSSTNGIGELFF.

This rearrangement joins TRBV6-1 to TRBJ2-7; tentatively, D is TRBD2 (6 bases). V lost 6 bases to trimming and J lost 4 bases, with 13 bases between them. This CDR3 region has 13 residues. Germline CDR1 MNHNS, CDR2 SASEGT. This chain's CDR3 is CASRGTGDYEQYF. The CDR3 DNA sequence: TGTGCCAGCAGGGGGACTGGCGATTACGAGCAGTACTTC.

The chain employs TRBV11-2 and TRBJ2-3; 7 bases match TRBD2. Germline CDR1 reads SGHAT; CDR2 reads FQNNGV. There are 14 residues in the CDR3. The trim removed 5 bases at V and 2 bases at J, leaving 4 bases unmatched. The CDR3 nucleotides are TGTGCCAGCAGCCTCACTAGCGTCACAGATACGCAGTATTTT. Protein product: CASSLTSVTDTQYF.

The chain recombines TRBV7-9 with TRBJ2-7; TRBD1 matches at 7 bases. CDR3 size: 13 residues. Germline V lookup: CDR1 SEHNR, CDR2 FQNEAQ (reference sequence). V gave up 6 bases and J gave up 3 bases; unmatched junction bases: 5. Here the CDR3 reads CASSRDSYYEQYF. The CDR3 region has the DNA TGTGCCAGCAGTCGGGACAGCTACTACGAGCAGTACTTC.

The table lists this clone with a few counts. This chain connects TRBV18 to TRBJ2-1; D gene ambiguous. V gave up 0 bases and J gave up 0 bases, with 3 bases separating them. This CDR3 is 14 amino acids long. Germline lookup yields CDR1 KGHSH and CDR2 LQKENI. The CDR3 here is CASSPPYSYNEQFF. Written as DNA, the CDR3 is TGTGCCAGCTCACCACCCTACTCCTACAATGAGCAGTTCTTC. Looking up the rest from reference TRBV18 and TRBJ2-1 gives the full variable domain: NAGVMQNPRHLVRRRGQEARLRCSPMKGHSHVYWYRQLPEEGLKFMVYLQKENIIDESGMPKERFSAEFPKEGPSILRIQQVVRGDSAAYFCASSPPYSYNEQFFGPGTRLTVL.

The chain carries TRBV5-1 and TRBJ2-1; 10 nucleotides line up with TRBD1. This CDR3 region has 15 residues. V dropped 5 bases and J dropped 5; count of bases not matched to a gene: 7. The germline V gene encodes CDR1 SGHRS and CDR2 YFSETQ. CDR3 DNA sequence: TGCGCCAGCAGGGCAGGGACAGGGGCCCACAATGAGCAGTTCTTC. It codes for CASRAGTGAHNEQFF.